Below, 30 T cell receptor beta chains from the same sample are listed, as sequenced in a study of T-cell memory formation after mild COVID-19. Via MiXCR, TCRdb re-called the 5' RACE reads, giving one row per CDR3 protein. The sample has 550,000 to 600,000 distinct CDR3 sequences; roughly 17% are singletons. Source material: PBMCs or a T cell subset sorted from them (not recorded which). The receptors derive from an adult woman who had mild COVID-19 (a few samples of this study predate the infection). Cell type and time point are not known.

The chain combines TRBV9 with TRBJ1-6; D may be TRBD1 (5 bases). V lost 3 bases to trimming and J lost 9 bases, with 16 bases between them. This CDR3 is built from 15 residues. Germline CDR1 and CDR2: SGDLS and YYNGEE. The CDR3 protein is CASSALPGGSSPLHF. The CDR3 region has the DNA TGTGCCAGCAGCGCCTTGCCCGGGGGTTCTTCACCCCTCCACTTT.

The table lists this clonotype with many counts. This sequence joins TRBV7-2 and TRBJ2-1; 12 nucleotides line up with TRBD2. CDR1 and CDR2 from the germline V gene are SGHTA and FQGNSA. CDR3 length: 15 amino acids. The V gene end was trimmed by 2 bases and the J gene end by 6 bases; junction bases not matched to a gene: 2. Here the CDR3 DNA reads TGTGCCAGCAGCTTATCACTAGCGGGAGGCAATGAGCAGTTCTTC. Translating gives CASSLSLAGGNEQFF.

The chain employs TRBV7-2 and TRBJ2-7; D is perhaps TRBD2 (5 bases). Per germline, CDR1 SGHTA and CDR2 FQGNSA. The V end was cut by 3 bases, the J end by 7 bases, with 16 bases between. The CDR3 runs 14 residues. The CDR3 region is CASSFPGLPREQYF. CDR3 DNA: TGTGCCAGCAGCTTTCCCGGACTTCCGAGAGAGCAGTACTTC.

The chain recombines TRBV4-1 with TRBJ2-7; D uncertain. The ends were cut back, 0 bases at V and 1 base at J, with 10 bases in the middle. This CDR3 region has 15 residues. CDR1 MGHRA and CDR2 YSYEKL come from the germline V gene. DNA of the CDR3: TGCGCCAGCAGCCAAGACGAAGTGAGTTCCTACGAGCAGTACTTC. Translated: CASSQDEVSSYEQYF.

The gene calls are TRBV10-3 and TRBJ2-5; D call uncertain. Per the germline V gene, CDR1 is ENHRY and CDR2 is SYGVKD. This CDR3 region has 11 residues. The V and J ends lost 6 bases and 10 bases respectively, with 12 bases between them. The CDR3 nucleotides read TGTGCCATCAGCGCTGCTAAGGACCAGTACTTC. This translates into CAISAAKDQYF.

In its sample, this clonotype was seen many times. J is TRBJ2-3 and V is TRBV29-1; D perhaps matches TRBD2 (5 bases). This CDR3 is built from 10 residues. CDR1 and CDR2 from the germline V gene are SQVTM and ANQGSEA. Trimming stripped 4 bases from V and 6 bases from J, with 5 bases between. The CDR3 here is CSVGGDTQYF. CDR3 bases: TGCAGCGTTGGAGGGGATACGCAGTATTTT.

This clonotype was seen only a few times. This chain joins TRBV9 and TRBJ1-2, with 9 bases matching TRBD1. The CDR3 totals 14 residues. V lost 2 bases to trimming and J lost 2 bases; unmatched junction nucleotides: 1. The V gene's germline CDR1 is SGDLS and CDR2 YYNGEE. CDR3 in amino acids: CASSVTGGNYGYTF. The CDR3 DNA reads as TGTGCCAGCAGCGTTACAGGGGGCAACTATGGCTACACCTTC.

This clonotype has just a few counts. The genes are TRBV19 and TRBJ1-1, with D uncertain. Per germline, CDR1 LNHDA and CDR2 SQIVND (reference sequence). This CDR3 is built from 13 residues. V lost 6 bases and J lost 1, with 9 bases in between. CDR3 sequence: CASSLIENTEAFF. The DNA for the CDR3 is TGTGCCAGTAGCCTCATAGAGAACACTGAAGCTTTCTTT.

This chain uses TRBV7-9 with TRBJ1-5; 8 positions agree with TRBD1. Germline V CDR1 and CDR2: SEHNR, FQNEAQ (reference sequence). The trim removed 4 bases at V and 6 bases at J, leaving 8 bases unmatched. This CDR3 is 15 amino acids long. The CDR3 nucleotides are TGTGCCAGCAGCTCTTTCGGACAGGGACCTCAGCCCCAGCATTTT. Protein product: CASSSFGQGPQPQHF. The full variable domain, its missing parts supplied by reference TRBV7-9 and TRBJ1-5, is DTGVSQNPRHKITKRGQNVTFRCDPISEHNRLYWYRQTLGQGPEFLTYFQNEAQLEKSRLLSDRFSAERPKGSFSTLEIQRTEQGDSAMYLCASSSFGQGPQPQHFGDGTRLSIL.

The chain joins TRBV24-1 to TRBJ2-3, with D unresolved. The CDR3 spans 13 residues. V gave up 7 bases and J gave up 6 bases, with 13 bases separating them. Germline V lookup: CDR1 KGHDR, CDR2 SFDVKD. The CDR3 sequence is CATSRPMVDTQYF. CDR3 sequence (DNA): TGTGCCACCAGCCGCCCTATGGTGGATACGCAGTATTTT.

V usage is TRBV12-3 or TRBV12-4 and J usage is TRBJ2-1, with 13 nucleotides matching TRBD2. The CDR3 runs to 21 residues. V trimming: 6 bases; J trimming: 6 bases; junction bases outside the gene matches: 23. CDR3 DNA sequence: TGTGCCAGCAGCCCCAGGAGGTCGGGACTAGCGGGACTGGGGACCCCCAATGAGCAGTTCTTC. The encoded protein is CASSPRRSGLAGLGTPNEQFF.

This clonotype was recorded at least ten times. The chain is built from TRBV6-1 and TRBJ1-5; 9 bases are a match to TRBD1. V gave up 6 bases and J gave up 2 bases; unmatched junction bases: 8. Germline V CDR1 and CDR2: MNHNS, SASEGT. The CDR3 consists of 16 residues. The CDR3 is CASRPGGDRGNQPQHF. CDR3 DNA: TGTGCCAGCAGACCCGGTGGGGACAGGGGCAATCAGCCCCAGCATTTT.

This clonotype was picked up a small number of times. This chain connects TRBV15 to TRBJ1-1; D remains ambiguous. Between the trimmed V and J ends, which lost 0 bases and 5 bases, there was a span of 7 bases. Germline V gene sequence: CDR1 LNHNV, CDR2 YYDKDF (reference sequence). The CDR3 is 13 amino acids. The CDR3 DNA reads TGTGCCACCAGCAGAGATATCGGTACTGAAGCTTTCTTT. It encodes CATSRDIGTEAFF.

CDR3 sequence (DNA): TGTGCCAGTAGCCCGGGACAGGGAGGGTGGAATGAGCAGTTCTTC. As protein: CASSPGQGGWNEQFF. The chain links TRBV19 to TRBJ2-1, with TRBD1 matching 9 bases. Germline V gene lookup returns CDR1 LNHDA and CDR2 SQIVND (reference sequence). The V segment lost 6 bases and the J segment 7 bases; nucleotides outside the gene matches: 10. The CDR3 runs to 15 residues.

V usage is TRBV9 and J usage is TRBJ1-6, with TRBD1 identical over 7 bases. V shed 3 bases and J 4 bases; nucleotides not matched to a gene: 7. Germline V gene sequence: CDR1 SGDLS, CDR2 YYNGEE. The CDR3 is made up of 16 amino acids. The CDR3 nucleotides are TGTGCCAGCAGCGGGATGACAGGGAATTATAATTCACCCCTCCACTTT. It yields the protein CASSGMTGNYNSPLHF.

The rearrangement joins TRBV6-1 to TRBJ1-1, with unresolved D. Trimming cost V 9 bases and J 1 base, with 12 bases left between them. Germline V gives CDR1 MNHNS, CDR2 SASEGT. CDR3 length: 13 residues. The CDR3 nucleotides read TGTGCCAGTCTCCGGGGAGAGAACACTGAAGCTTTCTTT. Its translation is CASLRGENTEAFF.

This clonotype was seen more than once but under ten times. This chain connects TRBV7-9 to TRBJ2-3; TRBD2 aligns across 8 bases. Trimming took 3 bases from V and 5 from J; bases not matched to a gene: 13. Germline assignment: CDR1 SEHNR and CDR2 FQNEAQ (reference sequence). The CDR3 sequence is 17 residues long. The CDR3: CASSLGDLREEKDTQYF. CDR3 DNA: TGTGCCAGCAGCTTGGGAGACTTGCGGGAGGAGAAAGATACGCAGTATTTT.

The J gene is TRBJ1-1, the V gene TRBV20-1; no firm D call. The V end lost 0 bases, the J end lost 3 bases, and 5 bases lay between the germline ends. The CDR3 is 12 residues long. Germline values: CDR1 DFQATT, CDR2 SNEGSKA (reference sequence). CDR3 in DNA: TGCAGTGCTAGAGATGACGACACTGAAGCTTTCTTT. Protein sequence: CSARDDDTEAFF.

This clonotype showed up just a few times. V usage is TRBV20-1 and J usage is TRBJ2-2; a possible D gene is TRBD1 (5 bases). Germline V gene lookup returns CDR1 DFQATT and CDR2 SNEGSKA (reference sequence). This CDR3 region has 13 residues. Trimming took off 5 bases at V and 7 bases at J, with 14 bases between the two ends. The CDR3 bases are TGCAGTGCTGGAAGGGGTCTAGGCGGGGAGCTGTTTTTT. Encoded protein: CSAGRGLGGELFF.

The genes are TRBV7-9 and TRBJ2-5; 9 bases match TRBD2. Trimming cost V 1 base and J 1 base; bases outside gene matches: 7. Germline CDR1 and CDR2: SEHNR and FQNEAQ (reference sequence). This CDR3 is built from 17 residues. CDR3 loop: CASSLGTPSGIQETQYF. The DNA of the CDR3 is TGTGCCAGCAGCTTAGGTACTCCTAGCGGGATCCAAGAGACCCAGTACTTC.

The chain is built from TRBV10-3 and TRBJ2-7; 8 bases fit TRBD1. The CDR3 extends over 15 amino acids. Germline loops: CDR1 ENHRY, CDR2 SYGVKD. Trimming removed 3 bases from V and 3 bases from J; junction bases left unmatched: 7. The CDR3 nucleotides are TGTGCCATCAGTGAACAGGACAGGGCTGGCTACGAGCAGTACTTC. Residues: CAISEQDRAGYEQYF.

The table lists this clonotype with a few counts. This chain connects TRBV24-1 to TRBJ2-1; D is uncertain. Germline CDR1 reads KGHDR; CDR2 reads SFDVKD. The CDR3 is 17 amino acids. Trimming stripped 2 bases from V and 0 bases from J, with 13 bases between. The CDR3 sequence is CATSDYPTFGSYNEQFF. The CDR3 nucleotides read TGTGCCACCAGTGATTACCCCACCTTTGGCTCCTACAATGAGCAGTTCTTC.

This clonotype was recorded once. This chain connects TRBV12-3 or TRBV12-4 to TRBJ2-3; D perhaps matches TRBD1 (7 bases). Trimming removed 5 bases at V and 7 bases at J, with 16 bases between. This CDR3 has 14 residues. CDR3 DNA: TGTGCCAGCAGTCCGGCGGAGGGGGCTCATACGCAGTATTTT. Translated, it gives CASSPAEGAHTQYF.

The rearrangement links TRBV24-1 to TRBJ2-2; TRBD1 is a possible D gene (5 bases). V dropped 6 bases and J dropped 5 bases, with 30 bases sitting between them. From germline, CDR1 is KGHDR and CDR2 SFDVKD. The CDR3 consists of 20 residues. The CDR3 protein is CATSSPEDPRQFPDTGELFF. CDR3 bases: TGTGCCACCAGTTCACCAGAAGACCCCAGACAGTTCCCGGATACCGGGGAGCTGTTTTTT.

In its sample, this clonotype was seen a few times. The chain recombines TRBV29-1 with TRBJ2-5, with 10 bases identical to TRBD2. Germline loops: CDR1 SQVTM, CDR2 ANQGSEA. With 6 bases clipped from V and 0 bases from J, the junction kept 4 bases outside the gene matches. The CDR3 spans 14 residues. The CDR3 spells CSVPSGGDQETQYF. For the CDR3, the DNA is TGCAGCGTCCCTAGCGGGGGAGACCAAGAGACCCAGTACTTC.

As concerns this clonotype: Its ends do not fully match the called genes, so a read error is possible. The rearrangement uses TRBV5-6 and TRBJ2-5, with a possible D match to TRBD2 (5 bases). Germline V gives CDR1 SGHDT, CDR2 YYEEEE. The CDR3 is 13 residues long. For the CDR3, the DNA is TGTGACAGCAGCTTGTGGGTAGCGGAGACCCAGTACTTC. It encodes CDSSLWVAETQYF. The variable domain in full, with the rest retrieved from reference TRBV5-6 and TRBJ2-5, is DAGVTQSPTHLIKTRGQQVTLRCSPKSGHDTVSWYQQALGQGPQFIFQYYEEEERQRGNFPDRFSGHQFPNYSSELNVNALLLGDSALYLCDSSLWVAETQYFGPGTRLLVL.

This clonotype was seen at least ten times. The chain recombines TRBV3-1 with TRBJ2-4; D unclear. Germline lookup yields CDR1 LGHDT and CDR2 YNNKEL (reference sequence). The V end was cut by 1 base, the J end by 8 bases, with 9 bases between. There are 13 residues in the CDR3. The CDR3 loop is CASSQAWGDIQYF. CDR3 nucleotide sequence: TGTGCCAGCAGCCAAGCGTGGGGTGACATTCAGTACTTC.

This clonotype has just a few counts. CDR3 nucleotides: TGCAGCGTCCCCCCGGGAGGGAAATCCTACAATGAGCAGTTCTTC. Amino acid sequence: CSVPPGGKSYNEQFF. V gene TRBV29-1 combines with J gene TRBJ2-1; 8 bases line up with TRBD2. Germline-derived CDR1 and CDR2 are SQVTM and ANQGSEA. Trimming removed 6 bases from V and 1 base from J; junction bases left unmatched: 8. This CDR3 region has 15 residues.

This clonotype was picked up a small number of times. The CDR3 region has the DNA TGTGCCAGCAGCTTTAGGCCAGGCAGCACAGATACGCAGTATTTT. Its translation is CASSFRPGSTDTQYF. The V and J genes are TRBV5-4 and TRBJ2-3, with D unresolved. Germline V gives CDR1 SGHNT, CDR2 YYREEE (reference sequence). CDR3 length: 15 amino acids. Between the trimmed V and J ends, which lost 2 bases and 0 bases, there was a span of 10 bases.

This chain connects TRBV6-5 to TRBJ2-7, with 7 bases fitting TRBD1. V lost 3 bases to trimming and J lost 3 bases; unmatched junction nucleotides: 5. This CDR3 spans 14 amino acids. Germline CDR1 MNHEY, CDR2 SVGAGI. The CDR3 DNA sequence: TGTGCCAGCAGTTATGCGAGGGGGCACTACGAGCAGTACTTC. Its translation is CASSYARGHYEQYF.